The clone carrying this T cell receptor (beta chain) was counted between two and nine times. Antigen: not known. The data derive from a study of regulatory T cells in long-lasting Graves disease. Study-level results: Newly diagnosed patients had higher TCR diversity than persistent Graves' patients did.

Building the TCR beta libraries relied on iRepertoire HTBI primers, and CDR3 regions underwent Arm-PCR. TCRdb re-called the multiplex PCR reads through MiXCR, storing one row per CDR3 protein. The sample comprises 300,000 to 350,000 distinct CDR3 sequences, about 19% of which are singletons, and approximately 31% rests with the top ten. V dropped 5 bases and J dropped 8 bases, with 24 bases sitting between them. This CDR3 region has 17 residues. Looked up from germline, CDR1 is LNHDA and CDR2 is SQIVND (reference sequence). Specified time point: persistent/refractory GD, antithyroid drugs over 5 years with positive TRAb. PBMC RNA served as the TCR library source. Each patient gave around 9.7 milliliters of EDTA-anticoagulated peripheral blood.

The sample was peripheral blood mononuclear cells (PBMCs), taken when the disease was refractory, from a patient treated with antithyroid drugs. The V call is TRBV19, the J call TRBJ1-4; no definite D call. This clonotype originated in a female donor with Graves disease. CDR3 amino acids: CASSPTFYTAGREKLFF. The CDR3 DNA follows: TGTGCCAGTAGTCCCACCTTCTACACGGCGGGGAGAGAAAAACTGTTTTTT.